These 29 T cell receptor beta chains were all obtained from the same sample, sequenced in a study of blood T cell repertoires in COVID-19. Repertoires were generated with immunoSEQ multiplex PCR, while TCRdb's copy carries only in-frame clones and drops some. The sample yields over 35,000 clones, more than 70% seen once. Sample: peripheral blood. Source of these receptors: a man in his 60s with acute or convalescent COVID-19.

J is TRBJ2-7 and V is TRBV2, with D maybe TRBD1 (5 bases). V was trimmed by 3 bases and J by 6 bases, leaving 6 bases between them. There are 11 residues in the CDR3. Germline V gives CDR1 SNHLY, CDR2 FYNNEI. The CDR3 region has the DNA TGTGCCAGCAGTGACAGGGTCGAGCAGTACTTC. Translating it yields CASSDRVEQYF.

The chain is built from TRBV5-8 and TRBJ1-1, with 7 bases aligning to TRBD1. With V trimmed by 0 bases and J by 0 bases, 2 bases remained unmatched. Per the germline V gene, CDR1 is SGHTS and CDR2 is YDEGEE. The CDR3 has 15 residues. CDR3 amino acids: CASSLGDRLNTEAFF. CDR3 nucleotides: TGTGCCAGCAGCTTGGGGGACAGACTGAACACTGAAGCTTTCTTT.

V usage is TRBV7-9 and J usage is TRBJ2-7; D possibly corresponds to TRBD2 (6 bases). CDR1 is SEHNR and CDR2 is FQNEAQ in the germline V gene (reference sequence). The CDR3 has 15 amino acids. Trimming pared 5 bases from V and 5 bases from J, leaving 19 bases between. This chain's CDR3 is CASSQGGVLGDEQYF. CDR3 DNA sequence: TGTGCCAGCAGCCAGGGCGGGGTTCTGGGTGACGAGCAGTACTTC. Full variable domain (outside the CDR3, taken from reference TRBV7-9 and TRBJ2-7): DTGVSQNPRHKITKRGQNVTFRCDPISEHNRLYWYRQTLGQGPEFLTYFQNEAQLEKSRLLSDRFSAERPKGSFSTLEIQRTEQGDSAMYLCASSQGGVLGDEQYFGPGTRLTVT.

The chain links TRBV12-3 or TRBV12-4 to TRBJ1-2, with D perhaps matching TRBD1 (5 bases). Trimming took off 1 base at V and 4 bases at J, with 7 bases between the two ends. The CDR3 has 13 residues. This CDR3 reads CASSLGTTYGYTF. The CDR3 bases are TGTGCCAGCAGTTTAGGGACAACCTATGGCTACACCTTC.

This sequence joins TRBV4-1 and TRBJ2-7; TRBD2 matches 9 bases. Germline V gene sequence: CDR1 MGHRA, CDR2 YSYEKL. The CDR3 covers 18 residues. Trimming cost V 2 bases and J 3 bases; bases outside gene matches: 14. The CDR3 region has the DNA TGCGCCAGCAGCCAACCCCGTAACCTAGCGGGAACTAACTACGAGCAGTACTTC. It specifies CASSQPRNLAGTNYEQYF.

The rearrangement joins TRBV6-2 or TRBV6-3 to TRBJ1-1; 9 positions agree with TRBD1. The CDR3 has 14 amino acids. Unmatched junction bases numbered 2, after V lost 4 bases and J lost 2 bases. Germline lookup yields CDR1 MNHEY and CDR2 SVGEGT. The CDR3 sequence is CASSLGQGNTEAFF. The CDR3 DNA reads TGTGCCAGCAGTTTGGGACAGGGTAACACTGAAGCTTTCTTT.

The chain carries TRBV6-1 and TRBJ2-7; TRBD1 aligns across 9 bases. Germline assignment: CDR1 MNHNS and CDR2 SASEGT. V dropped 2 bases and J dropped 5; count of bases not matched to a gene: 10. There are 16 residues in the CDR3. CDR3 coding DNA: TGTGCCAGCAGTGAATATCGTGGTCACAGGGGGCACGAGCAGTACTTC. It yields the protein CASSEYRGHRGHEQYF.

The V gene is TRBV10-3, the J gene TRBJ2-1; tentatively, D is TRBD1 (6 bases). From germline, CDR1 is ENHRY and CDR2 SYGVKD. V was shortened by 0 bases and J by 8 bases, with 17 bases between the two germline ends. This CDR3 comprises 16 residues. The CDR3 loop is CAISESGAGAWDEQFF. The CDR3 region has the DNA TGTGCCATCAGTGAGTCAGGGGCAGGGGCCTGGGATGAGCAGTTCTTC.

J is TRBJ1-2 and V is TRBV10-1, with D possibly being TRBD1 (5 bases). The CDR3 is 15 amino acids. Germline values: CDR1 WNHNN, CDR2 SYGVQD (reference sequence). V was clipped by 0 bases and J by 4 bases, with 12 bases between them. The CDR3 is CASSESVQGLYGYTF. In DNA form, the CDR3 reads TGCGCCAGCAGTGAGTCGGTGCAGGGCCTCTATGGCTACACCTTC.

The chain recombines TRBV3-1 (or the pseudogene TRBV3-2) with TRBJ1-1; TRBD1 matches 7 bases. The V gene's germline CDR1 is LGHDT and CDR2 YNNKEL (reference sequence). V trimming: 2 bases; J trimming: 1 base; junction bases outside the gene matches: 4. The CDR3 loop spans 15 amino acids. The CDR3 sequence: CASSQNRDRNTEAFF. DNA for the CDR3: TGTGCCAGCAGCCAAAACAGGGACAGGAACACTGAAGCTTTCTTT.

This clone has only a few counts. The rearrangement joins TRBV19 to TRBJ2-3; 8 bases match TRBD2. Losses at the gene ends were 0 bases for V and 1 base for J; bases not matched to a gene: 3. Germline V gene lookup returns CDR1 LNHDA and CDR2 SQIVND (reference sequence). The CDR3 spans 16 residues. The CDR3 coding sequence is TGTGCCAGTAGTATAGATGGACTAGCCGGCACAGATACGCAGTATTTT. Protein: CASSIDGLAGTDTQYF. Full variable domain (rest looked up from reference TRBV19 and TRBJ2-3): DGGITQSPKYLFRKEGQNVTLSCEQNLNHDAMYWYRQDPGQGLRLIYYSQIVNDFQKGDIAEGYSVSREKKESFPLTVTSAQKNPTAFYLCASSIDGLAGTDTQYFGPGTRLTVL.

This chain joins TRBV5-1 and TRBJ1-2, with D possibly TRBD1 on 6 matching bases. This CDR3 comprises 14 residues. The V end was cut by 3 bases, the J end by 1 base, with 10 bases between. CDR1 SGHRS and CDR2 YFSETQ come from the germline V gene. CDR3 bases: TGCGCCAGCAGCTCGGACAGCCTTAACTATGGCTACACCTTC. Amino acid sequence: CASSSDSLNYGYTF.

V usage is TRBV5-5 and J usage is TRBJ2-2, with 7 bases that match TRBD1. The CDR3 spans 17 residues. CDR1 is SGHKS and CDR2 is YYEKEE in the germline V gene (reference sequence). Trimming cost V 0 bases and J 7 bases; bases outside gene matches: 12. CDR3 sequence reads: CASSLVTSGGFIGELFF. For the CDR3, the DNA is TGTGCCAGCAGCTTGGTGACGTCAGGGGGTTTTATCGGGGAGCTGTTTTTT.

The chain carries TRBV9 and TRBJ2-3, with D possibly TRBD2 on 6 matching bases. Trimming took 0 bases from V and 3 from J, leaving 11 bases between them. CDR3 length: 15 amino acids. The germline gives CDR1 SGDLS, CDR2 YYNGEE. CDR3 sequence: CASSVGSSGTDTQYF. CDR3 sequence (DNA): TGTGCCAGCAGCGTAGGCTCAAGCGGGACAGATACGCAGTATTTT.

J is TRBJ1-3 and V is TRBV9, with D perhaps matching TRBD1 (6 bases). The CDR3 is made up of 17 amino acids. V lost 2 bases to trimming and J lost 0 bases, with 15 bases between them. Per the germline V gene, CDR1 is SGDLS and CDR2 is YYNGEE. The CDR3: CASSVNTGTTSGNTIYF. Written as DNA, the CDR3 is TGTGCCAGCAGCGTCAACACCGGGACAACCTCTGGAAACACCATATATTTT.

V usage is TRBV5-1 and J usage is TRBJ2-3, with 9 positions matching TRBD1. Germline values: CDR1 SGHRS, CDR2 YFSETQ. The CDR3 is 15 amino acids. V trimming: 3 bases; J trimming: 2 bases; junction bases outside the gene matches: 4. The CDR3 region is CASSSGTGITDTQYF. The CDR3 bases are TGCGCCAGCAGCTCCGGGACAGGGATCACAGATACGCAGTATTTT.

This clone has a single count. The chain uses TRBV29-1 and TRBJ2-3; TRBD1 agrees at 8 bases. The ends lost 0 bases at V and 5 bases at J; junction bases unmatched: 7. Germline loops: CDR1 SQVTM, CDR2 ANQGSEA. The CDR3 extends over 15 amino acids. The CDR3 loop reads CSVEDFRQGIDTQYF. CDR3 coding DNA: TGCAGCGTTGAAGATTTCCGACAGGGGATAGATACGCAGTATTTT.

This clone was found once. The chain combines TRBV28 with TRBJ2-7; 13 nucleotides align to TRBD2. J lost 3 bases, V lost 6 bases, and 5 bases had no gene match. This CDR3 contains 15 residues. From germline, CDR1 is MDHEN and CDR2 SYDVKM. CDR3 coding DNA: TGTGCCAGCAGCCAACTAGCGGGAGGGCGCTACGAGCAGTACTTC. This encodes CASSQLAGGRYEQYF. The full variable domain, its missing parts supplied by reference TRBV28 and TRBJ2-7, is DVKVTQSSRYLVKRTGEKVFLECVQDMDHENMFWYRQDPGLGLRLIYFSYDVKMKEKGDIPEGYSVSREKKERFSLILESASTNQTSMYLCASSQLAGGRYEQYFGPGTRLTVT.

This clone turned up a few times. V is TRBV6-2 or TRBV6-3 and J is TRBJ2-7; D is unresolved. CDR1 MNHEY and CDR2 SVGEGT come from the germline V gene. Trimming pared 4 bases from V and 0 bases from J, leaving 4 bases between. The CDR3 consists of 12 residues. CDR3: CASSSSSYEQYF. CDR3 sequence (DNA): TGTGCCAGCAGTTCTAGCTCCTACGAGCAGTACTTC.

The rearrangement uses TRBV7-2 and TRBJ2-7, with 7 bases that match TRBD1. This CDR3 region has 14 residues. CDR1 is SGHTA and CDR2 is FQGNSA in the germline V gene. Unmatched junction bases numbered 6, after V lost 5 bases and J lost 2 bases. DNA of the CDR3: TGTGCCAGCAGCCCCCCGGACAGGACCTACGAGCAGTACTTC. This codes for CASSPPDRTYEQYF.

The chain carries TRBV28 and TRBJ2-3; the D gene is possibly TRBD1 (6 bases). CDR1 and CDR2 from the germline V gene are MDHEN and SYDVKM. The V gene lost 3 bases and the J gene lost 7 bases, with 14 bases spanning the gap. CDR3 length: 14 residues. CDR3 residues: CASSFKTGSYTQYF. DNA for the CDR3: TGTGCCAGCAGTTTTAAAACAGGGTCATATACGCAGTATTTT.

This rearrangement joins TRBV2 to TRBJ2-3; 8 nucleotides align to TRBD1. The junction had 8 bases not matched to a gene; V was cut back by 7 bases and J by 2 bases. The length of the CDR3 is 15 residues. CDR1 SNHLY and CDR2 FYNNEI come from the germline V gene. The CDR3 reads CASTKMDRDTDTQYF. In DNA, the CDR3 is TGTGCCAGCACCAAGATGGACAGGGACACAGATACGCAGTATTTT.

This chain joins TRBV11-3 and TRBJ1-1; tentatively, D is TRBD1 (5 bases). From germline, CDR1 is SGHNT and CDR2 YENEEA. This CDR3 has 15 amino acids. With 5 bases removed from V and 5 bases from J, the gap between germline ends came to 18 bases. DNA for the CDR3: TGTGCCAGCAGCCGGGGGACCTCACGAAGGACTGAAGCTTTCTTT. This sequence encodes CASSRGTSRRTEAFF.

The rearrangement links TRBV24-1 to TRBJ1-2, with a possible D match to TRBD1 (6 bases). From germline, CDR1 is KGHDR and CDR2 SFDVKD. The CDR3 sequence is 13 residues long. Deletions cut 4 bases from V and 2 bases from J, with 7 bases between. CDR3 residues: CATSEGANYGYTF. The CDR3 DNA reads as TGTGCCACCAGTGAGGGGGCGAACTATGGCTACACCTTC.

The genes are TRBV3-1 (or the pseudogene TRBV3-2) and TRBJ2-5; 9 bases match TRBD2. The CDR3 loop spans 16 amino acids. Germline-derived CDR1 and CDR2 are LGHDT and YNNKEL (reference sequence). Trimming cost V 2 bases and J 5 bases; bases outside gene matches: 9. CDR3 amino acids: CASSQPRAGGGETQYF. The CDR3 nucleotides are TGTGCCAGCAGCCAACCCCGCGCGGGAGGGGGTGAGACCCAGTACTTC.

This chain links TRBV4-3 with TRBJ2-1, with TRBD1 as a possible D gene (5 bases). V lost 0 bases to trimming and J lost 8 bases, with 17 bases between them. The CDR3 loop spans 16 amino acids. Germline V lookup: CDR1 LGHNA, CDR2 YSLEER. The CDR3 coding sequence is TGCGCCAGCAGCCAAGAACTTCCCAGAATGGGGCATGAGCAGTTCTTC. This sequence encodes CASSQELPRMGHEQFF.

This clone was counted once. CDR3 in amino acids: CASSLYGRALGTDTQYF. CDR3 DNA sequence: TGTGCCAGCAGCTTATACGGGAGGGCCCTCGGCACAGATACGCAGTATTTT. The chain employs TRBV7-2 and TRBJ2-3; TRBD2 matches at 8 bases. Germline-derived CDR1 and CDR2 are SGHTA and FQGNSA. V trimming: 2 bases; J trimming: 1 base; junction bases outside the gene matches: 8. There are 17 residues in the CDR3.

This chain links TRBV13 with TRBJ2-3; 8 nucleotides align to TRBD2. Trimming took 6 bases from V and 6 from J; bases not matched to a gene: 8. The V gene's germline CDR1 is PRHDT and CDR2 FYEKMQ (reference sequence). The CDR3 loop spans 14 amino acids. The CDR3 DNA is TGTGCCAGCAGTTTACGCGGGGGGAGGGATACGCAGTATTTT. This codes for CASSLRGGRDTQYF.

The J gene is TRBJ2-2, the V gene TRBV10-3; 12 nucleotides align to TRBD2. The germline gives CDR1 ENHRY, CDR2 SYGVKD. V dropped 7 bases and J dropped 5; count of bases not matched to a gene: 5. The CDR3 loop spans 15 amino acids. The chain's CDR3 is CAITTSGSYTGELFF. In nucleotides, the CDR3 is TGTGCCATCACGACTAGCGGGAGCTATACCGGGGAGCTGTTTTTT.